This T cell receptor (beta chain) originates from a study of T-cell memory formation after mild COVID-19. Study findings and constraints: Clones shrinking from day 15 to 85 showed even CD4/CD8 mixes; later expanders tilted CD4+. Pre-infection memory carried some responding clones, suggesting that cross-reactive memory joined. Clones that contracted clustered mainly in CM and EM if CD4+ and in EMRA if CD8+.

The CDR3 loop spans 12 amino acids. The V gene's germline CDR1 is GTSNPN and CDR2 SVGIG (reference sequence). V shed 0 bases and J 11 bases; nucleotides not matched to a gene: 6. Employing constant-segment primers, 5'RACE generated TCR alpha and TCR beta cDNA libraries bearing sample barcodes and UMIs. One entry per CDR3 protein, called by TCRdb with MiXCR from the 5' RACE reads. The sample has 200,000 to 300,000 distinct CDR3 sequences; roughly 10% are singletons. A few counts support this clonotype. The antigen remains undetermined. The chain uses TRBV30 and TRBJ1-2, with 7 bases lining up with TRBD1. Source material: PBMCs or a T cell subset sorted from them (not recorded which). The TCR comes from a man aged 18 to 30 who had mild COVID-19 (a few samples of this study predate the infection). Cell type and time point are not known. CDR3 region: CAWSVQGYRYTF. The CDR3 DNA reads as TGTGCCTGGAGTGTACAGGGGTATCGATACACCTTC.